One and the same sample provided the 17 T cell receptor beta chains below, sequenced in a study of T cells after posttransplantation cyclophosphamide. Profiled with immunoSEQ multiplex PCR; TCRdb holds only in-frame clones, not every one. The sample yields 12,000 or so clones, about 86% seen once. Controls had myeloablative marrow grafts with methotrexate and calcineurin inhibitor, sampled at 1 year. The starting material was PBMCs, obtained less than 400 days after allogeneic stem cell transplant with calcineurin inhibitor and methotrexate. These TCRs come from a male patient aged 25-45 years who received an allogeneic stem cell transplant from an unrelated donor, was CMV-positive, and had acute GVHD only. Some of the T cells may derive from the graft donor.

This clone occurred a few times. This chain joins TRBV4-1 and TRBJ1-1, with TRBD1 identical over 7 bases. The CDR3 totals 14 residues. V was clipped by 6 bases and J by 0 bases; unmatched bases: 4. Germline V lookup: CDR1 MGHRA, CDR2 YSYEKL. CDR3 sequence (DNA): TGCGCCAGCAGACCCAGGGGGATGAACACTGAAGCTTTCTTT. Protein: CASRPRGMNTEAFF.

V and J are TRBV5-4 and TRBJ2-3; D is unclear. The CDR3 consists of 14 residues. The ends were cut back, 0 bases at V and 2 bases at J, with 7 bases in the middle. The V gene's germline CDR1 is SGHNT and CDR2 YYREEE (reference sequence). CDR3: CASSLGQNTDTQYF. CDR3 bases: TGTGCCAGCAGCTTGGGGCAGAACACAGATACGCAGTATTTT.

V usage is TRBV7-6 and J usage is TRBJ2-7; TRBD2 matches at 8 bases. Germline V gives CDR1 SGHVS, CDR2 FNYEAQ. Trimming took 5 bases from V and 3 from J; bases not matched to a gene: 9. CDR3 length: 15 residues. DNA of the CDR3: TGTGCCAGCAGCCAGCGAGGACTAGCTAACTACGAGCAGTACTTC. Amino acids: CASSQRGLANYEQYF.

The J gene is TRBJ1-2, the V gene TRBV2, with D perhaps TRBD1 (5 bases). V was pared by 6 bases and J by 5 bases, with 10 bases between. Germline lookup yields CDR1 SNHLY and CDR2 FYNNEI. The CDR3 consists of 12 residues. CDR3 loop: CASSRDRYGYTF. CDR3 DNA: TGTGCCAGCAGCCGTGACAGATATGGCTACACCTTC.

This chain connects TRBV13 to TRBJ2-5, with TRBD1 as a possible D gene (5 bases). CDR3 length: 17 amino acids. Trimming pared 4 bases from V and 0 bases from J, leaving 18 bases between. The germline V gene encodes CDR1 PRHDT and CDR2 FYEKMQ (reference sequence). In DNA form, the CDR3 reads TGTGCCAGCAGCTCACCGCCCGGGCAGGGAAACCAAGAGACCCAGTACTTC. Translated, it gives CASSSPPGQGNQETQYF.

This chain links TRBV5-1 with TRBJ1-1, with 8 bases matching TRBD1. CDR1 and CDR2 (germline): SGHRS, YFSETQ. The CDR3 sequence is 13 residues long. Trimming took 4 bases from V and 4 from J; bases not matched to a gene: 3. In DNA form, the CDR3 reads TGCGCCAGCAGCCGGACAGGGTCCACTGAAGCTTTCTTT. This sequence encodes CASSRTGSTEAFF.

This clone was detected only a few times. The chain couples TRBV6-5 to TRBJ2-7; a possible D gene is TRBD2 (6 bases). V lost 1 base and J lost 0, with 10 bases in between. This CDR3 has 15 residues. Germline CDR1 reads MNHEY; CDR2 reads SVGAGI. The CDR3 DNA follows: TGTGCCAGCAGTTACTATCCGGGAGACTCCTACGAGCAGTACTTC. Amino acids: CASSYYPGDSYEQYF.

The chain links TRBV6-5 to TRBJ2-4; TRBD1 is a possible D gene (6 bases). The V end was cut by 2 bases, the J end by 1 base, with 12 bases between. Germline V gene lookup returns CDR1 MNHEY and CDR2 SVGAGI. The CDR3 loop spans 16 amino acids. The CDR3 nucleotides are TGTGCCAGCAGTTACCAGGGGAGTTCCGCCAAAAACATTCAGTACTTC. Protein: CASSYQGSSAKNIQYF.

This clone was seen a few times. The V and J genes are TRBV4-2 and TRBJ2-5; tentatively, D is TRBD2 (6 bases). The CDR3 is 15 amino acids. Germline CDR1 is LGHNA and CDR2 is YNFKEQ. The V end lost 2 bases, the J end lost 0 bases, and 10 bases lay between the germline ends. CDR3 coding DNA: TGTGCCAGCAGCCAACGTTCGGGAGACCAAGAGACCCAGTACTTC. Translating gives CASSQRSGDQETQYF.

This sequence joins TRBV6-5 and TRBJ2-7, with 8 positions matching TRBD1. The CDR3 runs to 14 residues. Germline CDR1 is MNHEY and CDR2 is SVGAGI. Unmatched junction bases numbered 10, after V lost 6 bases and J lost 6 bases. The CDR3 reads CASSPGGGGTEQYF. The CDR3 DNA reads TGTGCCAGCAGCCCAGGGGGCGGAGGTACCGAGCAGTACTTC.

DNA of the CDR3: TGCAGCGTCAGACAGGGGATGAACACTGAAGCTTTCTTT. Translating gives CSVRQGMNTEAFF. The chain employs TRBV29-1 and TRBJ1-1, with 8 bases identical to TRBD1. Germline V gene data show CDR1 as SQVTM and CDR2 as ANQGSEA. J gave up 0 bases and V 6 bases, and 3 bases lay outside the gene matches. This CDR3 comprises 13 residues.

The chain uses TRBV7-9 and TRBJ1-1; D might be TRBD1 (6 bases). This CDR3 is built from 17 residues. V shed 5 bases and J shed 3 bases, with 22 bases lying between them. CDR1 and CDR2 from the germline V gene are SEHNR and FQNEAQ (reference sequence). CDR3 in amino acids: CASSPRGAGPVYTEAFF. DNA for the CDR3: TGTGCCAGCAGCCCTCGGGGGGCCGGTCCCGTTTACACTGAAGCTTTCTTT. Filled out from reference TRBV7-9 and TRBJ1-1, the complete variable domain reads DTGVSQNPRHKITKRGQNVTFRCDPISEHNRLYWYRQTLGQGPEFLTYFQNEAQLEKSRLLSDRFSAERPKGSFSTLEIQRTEQGDSAMYLCASSPRGAGPVYTEAFFGQGTRLTVV.

J is TRBJ2-2 and V is TRBV10-3; D call uncertain. V lost 3 bases and J 6 bases, leaving 5 bases between the germline ends. Germline V gives CDR1 ENHRY, CDR2 SYGVKD. The CDR3 covers 12 residues. As DNA, the CDR3 is TGTGCCATCAGTGATAGCCCCGGGGAGCTGTTTTTT. It translates to CAISDSPGELFF.

The sample holds a few counts of this clone. The gene calls are TRBV4-1 and TRBJ1-4; D gene ambiguous. The CDR3 totals 15 residues. Trimming stripped 0 bases from V and 6 bases from J, with 11 bases between. Germline-derived CDR1 and CDR2 are MGHRA and YSYEKL. CDR3 loop: CASSQDRSLDEKLFF. In DNA, the CDR3 is TGCGCCAGCAGCCAAGATCGCTCACTTGATGAAAAACTGTTTTTT.

The chain combines TRBV7-2 with TRBJ2-7; TRBD2 agrees at 10 bases. CDR3 size: 15 residues. Looked up from germline, CDR1 is SGHTA and CDR2 is FQGNSA. V trimming: 3 bases; J trimming: 2 bases; junction bases outside the gene matches: 4. This CDR3 is CASSFGLAATYEQYF. The DNA for the CDR3 is TGTGCCAGCAGCTTTGGACTAGCGGCTACCTACGAGCAGTACTTC.

This chain links TRBV10-3 with TRBJ2-7, with D unresolved. Looked up from germline, CDR1 is ENHRY and CDR2 is SYGVKD. This CDR3 has 14 residues. V was trimmed by 4 bases and J by 2 bases, leaving 12 bases between them. Here the CDR3 reads CAISGVIVPYEQYF. CDR3 sequence (DNA): TGTGCCATCAGTGGAGTCATCGTCCCCTACGAGCAGTACTTC.

CDR3 sequence reads: CAITGSLNQPQHF. The DNA for the CDR3 is TGTGCCATCACAGGGTCTCTCAATCAGCCCCAGCATTTT. The chain links TRBV10-3 to TRBJ1-5, with a possible D match to TRBD1 (5 bases). There are 13 residues in the CDR3. The V end was cut by 7 bases, the J end by 3 bases, with 10 bases between. Germline loops: CDR1 ENHRY, CDR2 SYGVKD.